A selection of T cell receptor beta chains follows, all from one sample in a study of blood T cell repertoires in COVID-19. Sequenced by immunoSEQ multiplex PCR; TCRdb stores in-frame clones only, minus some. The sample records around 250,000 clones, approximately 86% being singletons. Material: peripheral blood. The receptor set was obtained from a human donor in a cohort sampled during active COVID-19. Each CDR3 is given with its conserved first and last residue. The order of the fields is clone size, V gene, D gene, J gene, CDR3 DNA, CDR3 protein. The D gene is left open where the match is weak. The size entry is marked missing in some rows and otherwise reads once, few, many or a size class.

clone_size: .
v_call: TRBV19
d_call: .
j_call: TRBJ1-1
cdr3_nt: TGTGCCAGTAATAGGGGGATGAACACTGAAGCTTTCTTT
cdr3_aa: CASNRGMNTEAFF

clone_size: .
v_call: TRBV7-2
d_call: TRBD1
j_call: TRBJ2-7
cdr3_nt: TGTGCCAGCAGCTTATCCTCGGGACAGGGTCTCGAGCAGTACTTC
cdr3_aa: CASSLSSGQGLEQYF

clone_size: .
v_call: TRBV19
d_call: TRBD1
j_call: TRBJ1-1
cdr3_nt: TGTGCCAGTAGTCCCATGTTCGGGACAGGGGGCAACACTGAAGCTTTCTTT
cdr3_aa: CASSPMFGTGGNTEAFF

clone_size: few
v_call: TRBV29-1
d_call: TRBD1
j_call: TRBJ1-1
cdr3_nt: TGCAGCGTCAAAAGGACAGGGTCGAACACTGAAGCTTTCTTT
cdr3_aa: CSVKRTGSNTEAFF

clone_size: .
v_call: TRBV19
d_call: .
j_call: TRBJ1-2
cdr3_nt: TGTGCCAGTTCCCCTTTTACGGATGGCTACACCTTC
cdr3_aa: CASSPFTDGYTF

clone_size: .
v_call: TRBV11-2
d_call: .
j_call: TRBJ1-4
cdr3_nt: TGTGCCAGCAGCAGGGGGATCCAGGGAACTAATGAAAAACTGTTTTTT
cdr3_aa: CASSRGIQGTNEKLFF

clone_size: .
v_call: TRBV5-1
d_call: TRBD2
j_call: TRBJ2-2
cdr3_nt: TGCGCCAGCAGCTTCCGCCTAAAGACTAGCGGGGGGGTCCCGGCGAACACCGGGGAGCTGTTTTTT
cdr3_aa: CASSFRLKTSGGVPANTGELFF

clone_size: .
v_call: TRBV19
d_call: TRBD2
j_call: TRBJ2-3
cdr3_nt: TGTGCCAGTAACCGCGCCGGACTAGCGGTCACAGATACGCAGTATTTT
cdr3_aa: CASNRAGLAVTDTQYF

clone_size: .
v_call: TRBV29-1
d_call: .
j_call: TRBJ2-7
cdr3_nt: TGCAGCGTTGGATACGACAGCTACGAGCAGTACTTC
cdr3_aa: CSVGYDSYEQYF

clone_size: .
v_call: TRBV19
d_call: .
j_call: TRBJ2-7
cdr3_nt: TGTGCCAGTAGTACCACTGACAGGAGCGAGCAGTACTTC
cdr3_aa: CASSTTDRSEQYF

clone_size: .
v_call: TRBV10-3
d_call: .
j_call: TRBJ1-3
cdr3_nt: TGTGCCATCGGGGGACTCTCTGGAAACACCATATATTTT
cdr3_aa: CAIGGLSGNTIYF

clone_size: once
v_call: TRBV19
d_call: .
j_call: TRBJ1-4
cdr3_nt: TGTGCCAGTAGTTGGAGTGCAACTAATGAAAAACTGTTTTTT
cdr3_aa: CASSWSATNEKLFF

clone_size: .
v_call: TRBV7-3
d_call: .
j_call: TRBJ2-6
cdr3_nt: TGTGCCAGCAGCCCCTCGACAGGAGCTGGGGCCAACGTCCTGACTTTC
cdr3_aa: CASSPSTGAGANVLTF

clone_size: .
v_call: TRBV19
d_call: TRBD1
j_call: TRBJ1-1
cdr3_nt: TGTGCCAGTAGTAAAGACAGGGAAGAGGCCACTGAAGCTTTCTTT
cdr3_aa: CASSKDREEATEAFF